This T cell receptor beta chain was captured in a study of tumor-infiltrating lymphocytes in primary liver carcinoma. It was unsorted whole blood that yielded blood RNA, and germline DNA was also extracted. Notes on this clonotype: Because the CDR3 is missing its conserved closing phenylalanine or tryptophan, this is likely a read error.

The researchers produced TCR beta cDNA from approximately 540 ng total RNA with a constant-region primer. ARM-PCR was slightly modified, and three nested multiplex PCR rounds with it gave rise to the TCR beta libraries. TCRdb re-called the multiplex PCR reads with MiXCR, one entry per CDR3 protein. The repertoire holds hundreds of thousands of distinct CDR3 sequences, with more than 55% as singletons. Material: peripheral blood. The receptor comes from a man aged 40-49 years with primary liver carcinoma and hepatitis B virus infection.

The CDR3 nucleotides are TGTGCCAGCAGCCCTCCGGGGCTAGCGGGTCCACCTAAGAACAATGAGCAGTTCTTG. Its protein product is CASSPPGLAGPPKNNEQFL. V is TRBV6-2 or TRBV6-3 and J is TRBJ2-1; TRBD2 matches at 8 bases. The germline CDR1 and CDR2 sequences are MNHEY and SVGEGT. V dropped 6 bases and J dropped 5; count of bases not matched to a gene: 21. This CDR3 contains 19 residues.